This section outlines one T cell receptor beta chain sequence together with its context. The antigen this receptor binds is unknown. No much larger clone is present one base from it, and per-base qualities are unavailable. The data originate from a study of T cell responses to AZD1222 COVID-19 vaccine (dated by TCRdb to the early 2020s). About the study as a whole: AZD1222 recipients whose second dose came at about 4 weeks and those whose second dose came at about 12 weeks were combined into one group, since spike-specific TCR depth and breadth did not differ between the two schedules. Trial participants were enrolled into age subgroups of 18-55, 56-69 and 70-plus years, which contained about 150, 28 and 57 TCR-sequenced participants, respectively. TCR sequencing was performed for roughly 250 trial participants, of whom around 200 were given two doses of AZD1222 and approximately 25 were given two doses of MenACWY control vaccine.

Study-wide findings and limitations: Reportedly, almost half of the unique spike-specific TCRs recognized epitopes lying outside the regions that are mutated in the B.1.351 and B.1.1.7 variants. Because no samples from the day 14 peak response were available, repertoires could be characterized only after the peak T cell response. Conclusions about previously exposed vaccinees are limited, since just a handful of AZD1222 recipients were seropositive for SARS-CoV-2 at baseline. Participants were mostly white British and included more females than males, and it was suggested by the authors that clonal diversity may have been underestimated. The vaccine-associated CD4 TCRs covered the entire spike protein, and the dominant responses fell in regions 160-218 and 743-854. Spike-specific TCR breadth and depth rose significantly after two AZD1222 doses compared with day 0 and with MenACWY recipients. The 56-69-year group was small, and its depth increase did not reach significance, likely because of low power.

The CDR3 regions of human TCRbeta chains were subjected to immunosequencing. As for the original processing: Repertoire TCRs were matched against a reference library of SARS-CoV-2-specific TCRs generated with the MIRA antigen-specificity platform. Breadth was defined as the fraction of unique TCRs that were SARS-CoV-2-associated, and depth was defined as the fraction of total T cells that were SARS-CoV-2-associated. Using the MIRA data, every spike-specific TCR was mapped to the spike region that the TCR reacted to and assigned to either a CD4 or a CD8 class. Log10-transformed breadth and depth values were compared by one-way ANOVA with Sidak's multiple comparisons tests. Drawn from immuneACCESS, this table holds only the in-frame rearrangements with V and J called that TCRdb kept. Clones are partly lost; checked studies trace under half to an unresolved V gene and leave the rest unexplained. That table gives V, J and clone size, and the DNA gave D and trimming. This sample is represented by tens of thousands of clones; about nine tenths of them were singletons. The ten largest clones represent under 2.5% of the sample.

Its CDR3 holds 13 amino acids, cysteine through phenylalanine. Only the CDR3 part of the read is kept: 39 bases, read in frame from the first base. Cut back by 7 bases and 0 bases, the V and J ends lie 9 bases apart. The germline V gene specifies KGHSY as CDR1 and FQNENV as CDR2. The sample's time point label, decoded: baseline before first vaccination. Samples from vaccinated people were obtained from the UK trials COV001 and COV002, which included a single-blind randomized controlled phase 2/3 trial of AZD1222 (ChAdOx1 nCoV-19) in healthy adults. Trial participant PBMC samples were collected at day 0 and day 28 after the second dose for TCRbeta chain sequencing.

The receptor chain draws on TRBV16 and TRBJ1-1; the D gene remains uncertain. The TCR was taken from an adult in good health. The material was peripheral blood, obtained on day 0 of AZD1222 vaccination. The CDR3 region: CASTWTMNTEAFF. The bases are TGTGCCAGCACCTGGACCATGAACACTGAAGCTTTCTTT.